This T cell receptor (beta chain) was identified in a study of technical replicates of blood from a handful of donors. The CDR3 contains 15 residues. Trimming took 5 bases from V and 2 from J; bases not matched to a gene: 4. Germline loops: CDR1 SNHLY, CDR2 FYNNEI. Assay: immunoSEQ multiplex PCR; the TCRdb copy retains only in-frame clones and omits some. In the table there are around 80,000 clones, about 89% of which are singletons. V is TRBV2 and J is TRBJ2-3; TRBD2 aligns across 10 bases. This clonotype originated in a human donor in good health. The sequenced sample was T cells isolated from PBMCs. This CDR3 reads CASSTSGKVTDTQYF. Here the CDR3 DNA reads TGTGCCAGCAGTACTAGCGGGAAGGTCACAGATACGCAGTATTTT.